The 18 T cell receptor beta chains listed next were all sequenced from one sample in a study of CD8 T cells in Susac syndrome. Reverse transcription of about 0.5 to 1 ug RNA was carried out with random hexamers. TCRdb redid the calling of the immunoSEQ multiplex PCR reads with MiXCR, one entry per CDR3 protein. The sample yields 150,000 or so distinct CDR3 sequences, 90% to 95% seen once. Sequencing input: CD4+ T cells from PBMCs. These receptor sequences come from a human donor in good health.

The genes are TRBV5-1 and TRBJ2-7; D remains ambiguous. V was cut by 4 bases and J by 2 bases, with 10 bases left in between. CDR3 size: 13 residues. CDR1 and CDR2 (germline): SGHRS, YFSETQ. CDR3 DNA: TGCGCCAGCAGCGTGGACGCAGCCTACGAGCAGTACTTC. This sequence encodes CASSVDAAYEQYF. Using reference TRBV5-1 and TRBJ2-7 for the parts outside the CDR3, the full variable domain is KAGVTQTPRYLIKTRGQQVTLSCSPISGHRSVSWYQQTPGQGLQFLFEYFSETQRNKGNFPGRFSGRQFSNSRSEMNVSTLELGDSALYLCASSVDAAYEQYFGPGTRLTVT.

The rearrangement joins TRBV7-9 to TRBJ1-1; 7 bases align to TRBD1. The V gene's germline CDR1 is SEHNR and CDR2 FQNEAQ (reference sequence). V lost 5 bases to trimming and J lost 5 bases; unmatched junction nucleotides: 8. CDR3 length: 14 residues. Written as DNA, the CDR3 is TGTGCCAGCAGCCGCCTCACAGGGGAGACTGAAGCTTTCTTT. It is translated as CASSRLTGETEAFF.

This chain links TRBV5-1 with TRBJ2-3, with D possibly being TRBD1 or TRBD2 (6 bases each). V was trimmed by 0 bases and J by 3 bases, leaving 11 bases between them. CDR3 length equals 15 residues. Germline V gene lookup returns CDR1 SGHRS and CDR2 YFSETQ. As DNA, the CDR3 is TGCGCCAGCAGCTTGGATGGGGGGCGTACAGATACGCAGTATTTT. The encoded protein is CASSLDGGRTDTQYF.

The chain links TRBV3-1 to TRBJ2-7; D possibly corresponds to TRBD1 (6 bases). The CDR3 sequence is 14 residues long. V was shortened by 4 bases and J by 4 bases, with 14 bases between the two germline ends. The germline gives CDR1 LGHDT, CDR2 YNNKEL (reference sequence). This CDR3 is CASSPRDTTYEQYF. DNA for the CDR3: TGTGCCAGCAGCCCCCGGGACACGACTTACGAGCAGTACTTC.

The rearrangement uses TRBV9 and TRBJ2-1, with D perhaps matching TRBD1 or TRBD2 (5 bases each). V dropped 0 bases and J dropped 9 bases, with 7 bases sitting between them. Germline loops: CDR1 SGDLS, CDR2 YYNGEE. The CDR3 totals 12 residues. This CDR3 reads CASSVVGAEQFF. For the CDR3, the DNA is TGTGCCAGCAGCGTAGTCGGGGCTGAGCAGTTCTTC.

The rearrangement joins TRBV28 to TRBJ2-4; maybe TRBD1 (5 bases). This CDR3 has 12 amino acids. Germline V gene sequence: CDR1 MDHEN, CDR2 SYDVKM. Trimming took 4 bases from V and 6 from J, leaving 7 bases between them. This CDR3 reads CASSYDRNIQYF. The DNA for the CDR3 is TGTGCCAGCAGTTACGACAGAAACATTCAGTACTTC.

The chain carries TRBV27 and TRBJ1-5; a possible D gene is TRBD1 (6 bases). The CDR3 contains 14 residues. Germline assignment: CDR1 MNHEY and CDR2 SMNVEV (reference sequence). Trimming cost V 5 bases and J 3 bases, with 11 bases left between them. The CDR3 loop reads CASSVDRSNQPQHF. The CDR3 nucleotides read TGTGCCAGCAGTGTCGACAGGTCCAATCAGCCCCAGCATTTT.

The rearrangement uses TRBV20-1 and TRBJ2-7; tentatively, D is TRBD2 (7 bases). There are 13 residues in the CDR3. CDR1 is DFQATT, CDR2 SNEGSKA, per germline (reference sequence). V was pared by 5 bases and J by 2 bases, with 13 bases between. The CDR3 reads CSAEFGGPYEQYF. In DNA, the CDR3 is TGCAGTGCTGAGTTCGGGGGGCCCTACGAGCAGTACTTC.

The J gene is TRBJ1-1, the V gene TRBV12-3 or TRBV12-4, with D maybe TRBD1 (6 bases). This CDR3 has 13 amino acids. Trimming removed 4 bases from V and 5 bases from J, with 11 bases in between. In nucleotides, the CDR3 is TGTGCCAGCAGTTCTTACAGGGTTACTGAAGCTTTCTTT. Translation: CASSSYRVTEAFF.

This clonotype was seen a few times. The CDR3, as DNA: TGTGCCTCCGGGACTAGCGCAAGCTCCTACGAGCAGTACTTC. Protein: CASGTSASSYEQYF. This chain uses TRBV28 with TRBJ2-7; 10 bases align to TRBD2. Germline loops: CDR1 MDHEN, CDR2 SYDVKM. This CDR3 has 14 amino acids. Losses at the gene ends were 11 bases for V and 0 bases for J; bases not matched to a gene: 7.

V and J are TRBV20-1 and TRBJ1-5; D unresolved. Trimming took off 6 bases at V and 0 bases at J, with 9 bases between the two ends. This CDR3 comprises 13 residues. In germline, CDR1 is DFQATT, CDR2 SNEGSKA (reference sequence). The CDR3 nucleotides read TGCAGTGCCAACACTTATAGCAATCAGCCCCAGCATTTT. This encodes CSANTYSNQPQHF.

The chain links TRBV5-6 to TRBJ1-2; maybe TRBD1 (6 bases). The CDR3 sequence is 13 residues long. Germline lookup yields CDR1 SGHDT and CDR2 YYEEEE. V was shortened by 2 bases and J by 6 bases, with 11 bases between the two germline ends. CDR3 sequence: CASSFRGRDGYTF. The CDR3 DNA reads as TGTGCCAGCAGCTTCAGGGGCAGGGATGGCTACACCTTC.

The chain uses TRBV28 and TRBJ2-7, with unresolved D. CDR1 MDHEN and CDR2 SYDVKM come from the germline V gene. This CDR3 is 13 amino acids long. Trimming pared 2 bases from V and 6 bases from J, leaving 11 bases between. The CDR3 reads CASSLSYPVEQYF. CDR3 sequence (DNA): TGTGCCAGCAGTTTAAGTTATCCCGTCGAGCAGTACTTC.

J is TRBJ1-1 and V is TRBV6-6; D uncertain. Germline V gene data show CDR1 as MNHNY and CDR2 as SVGAGI (reference sequence). The CDR3 spans 14 residues. Between the trimmed V and J ends, which lost 5 bases and 6 bases, there was a span of 16 bases. The CDR3 region is CASSQPLRDAEAFF. Here the CDR3 DNA reads TGTGCCAGCAGTCAGCCGTTGCGTGACGCTGAAGCTTTCTTT.

CDR3 in DNA: TGTGCCAGTAGTCTGGGGGCGCGAGGAAACACCATATATTTT. Amino acids: CASSLGARGNTIYF. The V gene is TRBV19, the J gene TRBJ1-3; D possibly corresponds to TRBD1 (6 bases). Germline values: CDR1 LNHDA, CDR2 SQIVND (reference sequence). CDR3 length: 14 amino acids. V was shortened by 5 bases and J by 4 bases, with 12 bases between the two germline ends.

The V gene is TRBV5-6, the J gene TRBJ2-3; 9 bases fit TRBD1. The CDR3 length is 15 residues. Germline V gene sequence: CDR1 SGHDT, CDR2 YYEEEE. V lost 4 bases, J lost 3 bases, and 6 bases stayed unmatched. CDR3: CASSKRTGETDTQYF. CDR3 DNA sequence: TGTGCCAGCAGCAAAAGGACAGGGGAAACAGATACGCAGTATTTT.

The chain's CDR3 is CSADRQRDEQYF. CDR3 nucleotide sequence: TGCAGTGCTGACAGGCAGAGGGACGAGCAGTACTTC. The V and J genes are TRBV20-1 and TRBJ2-7; tentatively, D is TRBD1 (6 bases). The CDR3 is 12 residues long. The ends were cut back, 5 bases at V and 5 bases at J, with 13 bases in the middle. Germline assignment: CDR1 DFQATT and CDR2 SNEGSKA (reference sequence).

V gene TRBV3-1 combines with J gene TRBJ2-1; 8 bases are a match to TRBD2. CDR3 size: 14 residues. Germline CDR1 is LGHDT and CDR2 is YNNKEL (reference sequence). After removal of 8 bases from V and 3 bases from J, the junction contained 6 bases not matched to a gene. The CDR3 DNA reads TGTGCCAGCGGGAGCGGGAGTCTCTACAATGAGCAGTTCTTC. It yields the protein CASGSGSLYNEQFF.